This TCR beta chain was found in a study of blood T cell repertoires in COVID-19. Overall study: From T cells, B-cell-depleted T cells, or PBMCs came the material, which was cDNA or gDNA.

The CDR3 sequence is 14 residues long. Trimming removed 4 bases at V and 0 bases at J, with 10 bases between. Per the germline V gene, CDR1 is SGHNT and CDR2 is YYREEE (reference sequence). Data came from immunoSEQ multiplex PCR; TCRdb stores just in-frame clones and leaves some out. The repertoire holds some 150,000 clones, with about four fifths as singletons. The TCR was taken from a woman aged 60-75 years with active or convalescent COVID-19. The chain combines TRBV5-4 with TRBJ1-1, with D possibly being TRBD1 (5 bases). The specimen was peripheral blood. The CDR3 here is CASSPSRVNTEAFF. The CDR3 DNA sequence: TGTGCCAGCAGCCCCAGCAGGGTGAACACTGAAGCTTTCTTT.